These 13 T cell receptor beta chains originate from one sample sequenced in a study of control samples from healthy donors and cancer patients. Some clones are missing from TCRdb's copy, which holds only in-frame ones; the method was immunoSEQ multiplex PCR. The top ten clones hold 0.92% of a sample with approximately 94,000 clones, approximately 93% of them seen once. Sequencing input: blood. The receptor set was obtained from a woman younger than 45 in good health.

This chain uses TRBV7-9 with TRBJ1-4; tentative D call: TRBD1 (6 bases). V was pared by 0 bases and J by 0 bases, with 8 bases between. The germline V gene has CDR1 SEHNR and CDR2 FQNEAQ (reference sequence). The CDR3 consists of 16 residues. CDR3 DNA sequence: TGTGCCAGCAGCTTAGCGGGGGGCACAACTAATGAAAAACTGTTTTTT. Amino acids: CASSLAGGTTNEKLFF.

The chain combines TRBV19 with TRBJ1-5; D gene uncertain. The germline CDR1 and CDR2 sequences are LNHDA and SQIVND (reference sequence). The V end was cut by 2 bases, the J end by 6 bases, with 17 bases between. The CDR3 consists of 16 residues. CDR3 loop: CASSIPTGPRGQPQHF. The DNA of the CDR3 is TGTGCCAGTAGTATACCCACCGGGCCCCGGGGTCAGCCCCAGCATTTT.

The chain has TRBV4-1 and TRBJ1-1; a weak D match, TRBD1 (5 bases). The germline V gene encodes CDR1 MGHRA and CDR2 YSYEKL. Trimming removed 0 bases at V and 8 bases at J, with 16 bases between. The CDR3 is 15 residues long. CDR3 nucleotide sequence: TGCGCCAGCAGCCAAGATACCAACGGGGGAGCGGAAGCTTTCTTT. This encodes CASSQDTNGGAEAFF.

The sample holds a few counts of this clone. J is TRBJ1-6 and V is TRBV10-3, with a weak D call TRBD1 (6 bases). The V gene's germline CDR1 is ENHRY and CDR2 SYGVKD. V lost 9 bases and J lost 0, with 9 bases in between. The CDR3 loop spans 14 amino acids. CDR3 bases: TGTGCCATTCGGGACAACTCCTATAATTCACCCCTCCACTTT. Protein product: CAIRDNSYNSPLHF.

V gene TRBV6-6 combines with J gene TRBJ2-5; the D is unclear. Germline V gives CDR1 MNHNY, CDR2 SVGAGI (reference sequence). Trimming left V 2 bases short and J 2 bases short, with 15 bases between. The CDR3 totals 16 residues. This chain's CDR3 is CASSYLERTAQETQYF. CDR3 nucleotides: TGTGCCAGCAGTTACCTTGAACGGACGGCTCAAGAGACCCAGTACTTC.

The J gene is TRBJ2-7, the V gene TRBV7-9; 8 bases agree with TRBD2. Germline lookup yields CDR1 SEHNR and CDR2 FQNEAQ (reference sequence). The CDR3 totals 15 residues. Losses at the gene ends were 3 bases for V and 2 bases for J; bases not matched to a gene: 6. The chain's CDR3 is CASSLMGLDAYEQYF. The CDR3 region has the DNA TGTGCCAGCAGCTTGATGGGACTAGACGCCTACGAGCAGTACTTC.

The gene calls are TRBV14 and TRBJ1-1; no clear D gene. The CDR3 spans 15 residues. V lost 4 bases and J lost 1, with 13 bases in between. CDR1 SGHDN and CDR2 FVKESK come from the germline V gene. CDR3 coding DNA: TGTGCCAGCAGCCCTACCCTTGGACGGAACACTGAAGCTTTCTTT. Translating gives CASSPTLGRNTEAFF.

The chain carries TRBV6-1 and TRBJ1-2; D not resolved. The CDR3 is 15 residues long. Trimming left V 1 base short and J 4 bases short, with 13 bases between. The germline V gene has CDR1 MNHNS and CDR2 SASEGT. The CDR3 loop is CASSEVGGGPYGYTF. The DNA for the CDR3 is TGTGCCAGCAGTGAAGTCGGAGGCGGGCCCTATGGCTACACCTTC.

This CDR3 reads CASSLSGGGTYEQYF. The CDR3 region has the DNA TGTGCCAGCAGTTTATCCGGGGGAGGGACCTACGAGCAGTACTTC. The chain joins TRBV27 to TRBJ2-7, with 7 bases matching TRBD2. The CDR3 covers 15 residues. V was pared by 0 bases and J by 2 bases, with 4 bases of the junction left unmatched. Per the germline V gene, CDR1 is MNHEY and CDR2 is SMNVEV (reference sequence).

In this sample, this clone turned up a few times. The J gene is TRBJ1-4, the V gene TRBV18; possible D gene TRBD1, 6 bases. Germline assignment: CDR1 KGHSH and CDR2 LQKENI. V was shortened by 4 bases and J by 4 bases, with 7 bases between the two germline ends. This CDR3 has 13 amino acids. The CDR3 DNA reads as TGTGCCAGCTCACTGGACAGTAATGAAAAACTGTTTTTT. Protein: CASSLDSNEKLFF.

This clone was observed a single time. The V and J genes are TRBV12-3 or TRBV12-4 and TRBJ1-1; D not certain. This CDR3 contains 13 residues. Between the trimmed V and J ends, which lost 2 bases and 4 bases, there was a span of 8 bases. This CDR3 is CASSLRASTEAFF. The DNA of the CDR3 is TGTGCCAGCAGTTTAAGGGCTAGCACTGAAGCTTTCTTT.

The chain has TRBV5-1 and TRBJ2-6; D is uncertain. Per the germline V gene, CDR1 is SGHRS and CDR2 is YFSETQ. Trimming cost V 4 bases and J 0 bases, with 5 bases left between them. This CDR3 comprises 14 residues. DNA of the CDR3: TGCGCCAGCAGCCAAAGCTCTGGGGCCAACGTCCTGACTTTC. It encodes CASSQSSGANVLTF.

This clone came up once. The chain is built from TRBV5-6 and TRBJ2-3; D is possibly TRBD2 (7 bases). The CDR3 extends over 17 amino acids. V was clipped by 2 bases and J by 0 bases, with 16 bases between them. The V gene's germline CDR1 is SGHDT and CDR2 YYEEEE. CDR3 coding DNA: TGTGCCAGCAGCTTTGCGGACAGCGGGGTTAGCACAGATACGCAGTATTTT. Residues: CASSFADSGVSTDTQYF.